The 23 T cell receptor beta chains given below trace back to one sample, sequenced in a study of molecular identifiers for immune sequencing clone quantification. From the PCR reads, TCRdb called clonotypes with MiXCR, one entry per CDR3 protein. The data contain approximately 630,000 distinct CDR3 sequences, roughly 27% of them singletons. The material sequenced was naive CD8+ T cells from blood, with Jurkat cell RNA spiked in. Subset of the sample: FACS-sorted CD8+CD4-CCR7+CD45RA+ naive T cells. The receptors derive from a human donor in good health. Some libraries in this study had Jurkat cell RNA spiked in.

This clonotype appeared a few times. The CDR3, as DNA: TGTGCCAGCAGTGTGACAGCTGATGAGCAGTTCTTC. Amino acids: CASSVTADEQFF. This chain uses TRBV12-3 or TRBV12-4 with TRBJ2-1; the D gene is possibly TRBD1 (5 bases). With 5 bases removed from V and 8 bases from J, the gap between germline ends came to 10 bases. There are 12 residues in the CDR3.

Many counts were recorded for this clonotype. The chain links TRBV27 to TRBJ2-7, with TRBD2 identical over 14 bases. J was trimmed by 0 bases and V by 3 bases; bases with no gene match: 10. From germline, CDR1 is MNHEY and CDR2 SMNVEV (reference sequence). The CDR3 spans 19 residues. DNA of the CDR3: TGTGCCAGCAGTTTGTACGGGACTAGCGGGAGTCGGTTCTCCTACGAGCAGTACTTC. This encodes CASSLYGTSGSRFSYEQYF.

This clonotype was detected many times. The rearrangement joins TRBV29-1 to TRBJ2-7; 11 bases line up with TRBD2. The trim removed 6 bases at V and 3 bases at J, leaving 7 bases unmatched. Germline V CDR1 and CDR2: SQVTM, ANQGSEA. The CDR3 has 14 residues. CDR3 loop: CSVAWTSGYYEQYF. The CDR3 coding sequence is TGCAGCGTAGCGTGGACTAGCGGGTACTACGAGCAGTACTTC.

Only a few counts were recorded for this clonotype. This chain joins TRBV11-3 and TRBJ2-1; D is unresolved. This CDR3 is built from 16 residues. The V gene's germline CDR1 is SGHNT and CDR2 YENEEA. The V end was cut by 0 bases, the J end by 0 bases, with 9 bases between. For the CDR3, the DNA is TGTGCCAGCAGCTTAGATGTCCTCGGCTCCTACAATGAGCAGTTCTTC. Protein: CASSLDVLGSYNEQFF.

This clonotype came up many times. This chain connects TRBV7-9 to TRBJ2-5; 7 positions agree with TRBD1. The V gene's germline CDR1 is SEHNR and CDR2 FQNEAQ (reference sequence). The CDR3 contains 17 residues. With V trimmed by 5 bases and J by 2 bases, 14 bases remained unmatched. In DNA, the CDR3 is TGTGCCAGCAGCCCGCAACTGAGGCAGGGGGATCAAGAGACCCAGTACTTC. Residues: CASSPQLRQGDQETQYF.

For this clonotype: This may come from a read error, since a much larger clone is one base off. V usage is TRBV5-1 and J usage is TRBJ2-1; 7 bases agree with TRBD2. V shed 3 bases and J 5 bases; nucleotides not matched to a gene: 8. The CDR3 sequence is 15 residues long. CDR1 is SGHRS and CDR2 is YFSETQ in the germline V gene. The CDR3 sequence: CASSYLAAFHNEQFF. In nucleotides, the CDR3 is TGCGCCAGCAGCTACCTAGCGGCCTTCCACAATGAGCAGTTCTTC. The variable domain in full, with the rest retrieved from reference TRBV5-1 and TRBJ2-1, is KAGVTQTPRYLIKTRGQQVTLSCSPISGHRSVSWYQQTPGQGLQFLFEYFSETQRNKGNFPGRFSGRQFSNSRSEMNVSTLELGDSALYLCASSYLAAFHNEQFFGPGTRLTVL.

This clonotype was seen many times. This chain uses TRBV29-1 with TRBJ2-7; 7 nucleotides align to TRBD1. Germline V gives CDR1 SQVTM, CDR2 ANQGSEA. This CDR3 has 12 residues. With V trimmed by 6 bases and J by 3 bases, 5 bases remained unmatched. The CDR3 protein is CSVDTGDYEQYF. The CDR3 DNA is TGCAGCGTGGATACAGGGGACTACGAGCAGTACTTC.

This clonotype showed up many times. Written as DNA, the CDR3 is TGTGCCAGCAGTAAACCGTACAGGGGGCTCACTGAAGCTTTCTTT. Amino acids: CASSKPYRGLTEAFF. This chain links TRBV6-6 with TRBJ1-1; TRBD1 matches 9 bases. The CDR3 contains 15 residues. Germline CDR1 reads MNHNY; CDR2 reads SVGAGI (reference sequence). V trimming: 5 bases; J trimming: 4 bases; junction bases outside the gene matches: 8.

This chain uses TRBV2 with TRBJ1-1; D gene unclear. CDR3 size: 13 residues. V was shortened by 3 bases and J by 1 base, with 6 bases between the two germline ends. Germline CDR1 and CDR2: SNHLY and FYNNEI. The CDR3 DNA reads TGTGCCAGCAGTGACAGGACGAACACTGAAGCTTTCTTT. It specifies CASSDRTNTEAFF.

V gene TRBV4-3 combines with J gene TRBJ2-1, with D unresolved. The CDR3 is 16 amino acids. Between the trimmed V and J ends, which lost 0 bases and 0 bases, there was a span of 9 bases. Germline loops: CDR1 LGHNA, CDR2 YSLEER. As DNA, the CDR3 is TGCGCCAGCAGCCAAGATGGGTCCAGCTCCTACAATGAGCAGTTCTTC. It specifies CASSQDGSSSYNEQFF.

V is TRBV11-2 and J is TRBJ2-1; 7 bases align to TRBD1. This CDR3 spans 14 amino acids. V lost 3 bases and J lost 7; bases outside the gene matches: 6. CDR1 SGHAT and CDR2 FQNNGV come from the germline V gene. Here the CDR3 reads CASSLMTGPNEQFF. The CDR3, as DNA: TGTGCCAGCAGCTTGATGACAGGGCCTAATGAGCAGTTCTTC.

This chain connects TRBV25-1 to TRBJ2-3; weak D call: TRBD1 (5 bases). Looked up from germline, CDR1 is MGHDK and CDR2 is SYGVNS. CDR3 size: 15 residues. V was pared by 1 base and J by 2 bases, with 10 bases between. CDR3 bases: TGTGCCAGCAGTGAATGGGGCACTACCACAGATACGCAGTATTTT. Translated: CASSEWGTTTDTQYF.

This clonotype was counted at least ten times. The gene calls are TRBV28 and TRBJ2-5, with 10 bases fitting TRBD2. The CDR3 sequence is 17 residues long. Trimming at V came to 5 bases and at J to 2 bases, leaving 11 bases not matched to a gene. Germline V gene data show CDR1 as MDHEN and CDR2 as SYDVKM. CDR3 sequence (DNA): TGTGCCAGCAGTCCCCGTCTAGCGGGAGTGCAACAAGAGACCCAGTACTTC. Translation gives CASSPRLAGVQQETQYF.

This rearrangement joins TRBV7-3 to TRBJ2-1; 7 nucleotides match TRBD2. Germline CDR1 reads SGHTA; CDR2 reads FQGTGA. This CDR3 contains 14 residues. The V and J ends lost 3 bases and 10 bases, in that order; junction bases with no gene match: 9. CDR3 DNA sequence: TGTGCCAGCAGCTTTTTAACTCCCGGGGGGGAGCAGTTCTTC. Translation gives CASSFLTPGGEQFF.

Ten or more counts support this clonotype. The rearrangement links TRBV7-9 to TRBJ2-5, with 7 bases matching TRBD1. Germline V lookup: CDR1 SEHNR, CDR2 FQNEAQ (reference sequence). CDR3 length: 16 amino acids. After removal of 5 bases from V and 1 base from J, the junction contained 10 bases not matched to a gene. This chain's CDR3 is CASSVSPDRTQETQYF. The DNA of the CDR3 is TGTGCCAGCAGCGTTTCCCCGGACAGGACCCAAGAGACCCAGTACTTC.

This clonotype has ten or more counts. The chain combines TRBV7-2 with TRBJ2-1, with D possibly being TRBD1 (5 bases). CDR1 and CDR2 (germline): SGHTA, FQGNSA. The germline V and J ends were trimmed by 7 bases and 7 bases, with 11 bases remaining between them. CDR3 length equals 12 residues. CDR3 sequence (DNA): TGTGCCAGCACCCCGACAGTTAATGAGCAGTTCTTC. Translating gives CASTPTVNEQFF. Based on the CDR3 plus reference TRBV7-2 and TRBJ2-1, the full variable domain is GAGVSQSPSNKVTEKGKDVELRCDPISGHTALYWYRQSLGQGLEFLIYFQGNSAPDKSGLPSDRFSAERTGGSVSTLTIQRTQQEDSAVYLCASTPTVNEQFFGPGTRLTVL.

Many counts were recorded for this clonotype. The chain uses TRBV30 and TRBJ2-3, with a possible D match to TRBD1 (6 bases). The V end lost 5 bases, the J end lost 8 bases, and 17 bases lay between the germline ends. Germline-derived CDR1 and CDR2 are GTSNPN and SVGIG (reference sequence). The CDR3 contains 13 residues. The CDR3 DNA sequence: TGTGCCTGGGTCGAGCAGGGGTTTGGTACGCAGTATTTT. It translates to CAWVEQGFGTQYF.

The chain couples TRBV19 to TRBJ2-2; D remains unclear. This CDR3 contains 14 residues. The ends were cut back, 0 bases at V and 3 bases at J, with 5 bases in the middle. Germline loops: CDR1 LNHDA, CDR2 SQIVND (reference sequence). The CDR3 bases are TGTGCCAGTAGTATAGATTTAGACACCGGGGAGCTGTTTTTT. This sequence encodes CASSIDLDTGELFF.

A word on this clonotype: As the CDR3 is not closed by the conserved phenylalanine or tryptophan, this likely results from a read error. This chain joins TRBV20-1 and TRBJ2-7, with D possibly being TRBD2 (5 bases). The CDR3 runs 14 residues. V lost 4 bases to trimming and J lost 1 base, with 14 bases between them. CDR1 and CDR2 from the germline V gene are DFQATT and SNEGSKA (reference sequence). The CDR3 sequence is CSATDSSGSYEQYL. As DNA, the CDR3 is TGCAGTGCTACGGACTCCAGCGGATCCTACGAGCAGTACTTA.

About this clonotype: Sequence at one end of the junction differs from germline and may be a read error. The V and J genes are TRBV12-3 or TRBV12-4 and TRBJ1-2, with TRBD1 as a possible D gene (6 bases). The length of the CDR3 is 17 residues. This CDR3 is CASSRGGRENFNNGYTF. DNA of the CDR3: TGTGCCAGCAGCCGGGGGGGCAGGGAGAATTTTAACAATGGCTACACCTTC.

This clonotype was seen a single time. The chain combines TRBV6-1 with TRBJ2-7, with a tentative D call TRBD1 (6 bases). V dropped 4 bases and J dropped 1 base, with 14 bases sitting between them. Germline V gives CDR1 MNHNS, CDR2 SASEGT. The length of the CDR3 is 15 residues. CDR3 loop: CASSVGRGWSYEQYF. CDR3 coding DNA: TGTGCCAGCAGTGTCGGCAGGGGTTGGTCCTACGAGCAGTACTTC.

This clonotype was detected ten times or more. Compared with germline, one end of the junction differs, possibly owing to a read error. This chain uses TRBV4-1 with TRBJ1-2, with D perhaps matching TRBD1 (6 bases). Looked up from germline, CDR1 is MGHRA and CDR2 is YSYEKL. The CDR3 loop spans 14 amino acids. CDR3 in amino acids: CASSQEQGGYGYTF. The CDR3 coding sequence is TGTGCCAGCAGCCAAGAACAGGGAGGCTATGGCTACACCTTC.

This clonotype was counted between two and nine times. The chain uses TRBV9 and TRBJ1-6, with no clear D. The ends were cut back, 0 bases at V and 8 bases at J, with 12 bases in the middle. Germline CDR1 SGDLS, CDR2 YYNGEE. This CDR3 has 15 residues. The CDR3 spells CASSVATTADSPLHF. Here the CDR3 DNA reads TGTGCCAGCAGCGTAGCTACAACAGCCGATTCACCCCTCCACTTT.